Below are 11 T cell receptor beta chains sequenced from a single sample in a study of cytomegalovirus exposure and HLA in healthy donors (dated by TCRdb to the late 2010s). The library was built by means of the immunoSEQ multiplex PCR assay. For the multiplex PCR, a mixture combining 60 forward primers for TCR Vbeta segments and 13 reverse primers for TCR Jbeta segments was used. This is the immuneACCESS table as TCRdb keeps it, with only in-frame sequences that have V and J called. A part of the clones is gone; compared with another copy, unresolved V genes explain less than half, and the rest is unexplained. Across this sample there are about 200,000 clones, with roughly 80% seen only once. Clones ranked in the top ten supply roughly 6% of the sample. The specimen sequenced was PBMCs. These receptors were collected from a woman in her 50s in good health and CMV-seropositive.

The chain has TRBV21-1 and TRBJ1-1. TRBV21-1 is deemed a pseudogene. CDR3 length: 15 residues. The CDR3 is CASSPGGRDRTEAFF. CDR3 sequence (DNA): TGTGCCAGCAGCCCGGGAGGCAGGGATCGCACTGAAGCTTTCTTT.

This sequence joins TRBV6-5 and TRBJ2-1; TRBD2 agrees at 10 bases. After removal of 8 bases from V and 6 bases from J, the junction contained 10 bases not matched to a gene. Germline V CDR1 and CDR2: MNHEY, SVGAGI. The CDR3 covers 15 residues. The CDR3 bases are TGTGCCAGCGCCCCCCAAGCGGGGGGGCTCAATGAGCAGTTCTTC. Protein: CASAPQAGGLNEQFF.

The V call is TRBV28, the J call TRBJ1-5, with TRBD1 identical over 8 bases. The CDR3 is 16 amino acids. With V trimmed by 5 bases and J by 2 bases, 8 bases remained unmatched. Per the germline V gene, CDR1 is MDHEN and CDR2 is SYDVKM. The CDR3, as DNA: TGTGCCAGCAGTCCCCGGACAGGGAAAGGCAATCAGCCCCAGCATTTT. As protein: CASSPRTGKGNQPQHF.

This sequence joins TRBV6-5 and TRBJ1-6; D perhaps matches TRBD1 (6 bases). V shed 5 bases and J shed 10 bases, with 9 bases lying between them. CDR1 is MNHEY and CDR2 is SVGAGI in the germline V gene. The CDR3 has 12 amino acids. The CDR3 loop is CASSTRGSPLHF. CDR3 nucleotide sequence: TGTGCCAGCAGTACCAGGGGATCACCCCTCCACTTT.

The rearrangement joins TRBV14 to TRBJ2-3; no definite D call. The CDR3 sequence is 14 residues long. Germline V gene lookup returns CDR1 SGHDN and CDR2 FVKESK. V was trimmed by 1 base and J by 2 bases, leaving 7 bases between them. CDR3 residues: CASSQARYTDTQYF. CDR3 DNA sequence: TGTGCCAGCAGCCAAGCCAGGTACACAGATACGCAGTATTTT.

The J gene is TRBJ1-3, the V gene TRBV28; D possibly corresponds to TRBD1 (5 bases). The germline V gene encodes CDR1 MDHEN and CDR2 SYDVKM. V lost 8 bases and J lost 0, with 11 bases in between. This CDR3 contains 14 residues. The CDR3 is CASGAVNSGNTIYF. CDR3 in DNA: TGTGCCAGCGGGGCAGTAAACTCTGGAAACACCATATATTTT.

This chain's CDR3 is CASSYLSRDRSGFDTQYF. For the CDR3, the DNA is TGTGCCAGCAGCTACTTGTCCCGGGACAGGTCAGGGTTTGATACGCAGTATTTT. The chain joins TRBV11-2 to TRBJ2-3; TRBD1 matches at 8 bases. The CDR3 contains 18 residues. The junction had 18 bases not matched to a gene; V was cut back by 4 bases and J by 6 bases. Germline V lookup: CDR1 SGHAT, CDR2 FQNNGV.

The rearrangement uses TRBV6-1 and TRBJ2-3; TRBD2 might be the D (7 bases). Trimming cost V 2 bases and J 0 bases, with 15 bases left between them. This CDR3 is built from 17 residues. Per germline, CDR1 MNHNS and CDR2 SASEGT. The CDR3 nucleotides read TGTGCCAGCAGTGAATGGGAGGGGGGAACCAGCACAGATACGCAGTATTTT. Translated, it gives CASSEWEGGTSTDTQYF.

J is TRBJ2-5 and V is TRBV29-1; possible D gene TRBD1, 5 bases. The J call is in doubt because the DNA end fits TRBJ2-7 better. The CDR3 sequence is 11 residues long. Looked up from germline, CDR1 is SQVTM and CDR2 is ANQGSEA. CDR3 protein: CSVGQSREQYF. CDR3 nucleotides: TGCAGCGTTGGACAGTCCCGCGAGCAGTACTTC.

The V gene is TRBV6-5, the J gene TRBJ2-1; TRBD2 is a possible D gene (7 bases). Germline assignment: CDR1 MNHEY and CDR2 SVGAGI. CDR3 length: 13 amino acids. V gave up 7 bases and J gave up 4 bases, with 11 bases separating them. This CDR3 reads CASTRGPYNEQFF. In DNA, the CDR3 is TGTGCCAGCACGCGGGGGCCTTACAATGAGCAGTTCTTC.

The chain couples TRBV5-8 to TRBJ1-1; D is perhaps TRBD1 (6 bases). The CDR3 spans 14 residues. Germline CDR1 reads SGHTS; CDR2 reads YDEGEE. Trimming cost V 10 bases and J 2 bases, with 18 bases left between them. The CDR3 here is CADARGGHNTEAFF. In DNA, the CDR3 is TGTGCCGACGCTAGGGGGGGACACAACACTGAAGCTTTCTTT. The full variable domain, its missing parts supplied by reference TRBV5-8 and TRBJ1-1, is EAGVTQSPTHLIKTRGQQATLRCSPISGHTSVYWYQQALGLGLQFLLWYDEGEERNRGNFPPRFSGRQFPNYSSELNVNALELEDSALYLCADARGGHNTEAFFGQGTRLTVV.